Listed below are T cell receptor beta chains from one sample, sequenced in a study of regulatory T cells in long-lasting Graves disease. TCRdb used MiXCR to reprocess the multiplex PCR reads, holding one entry per CDR3 protein. The sample carries hundreds of thousands of distinct CDR3 sequences, approximately 15% recorded once. This sample also belongs to another study, concerning T cells in Graves' hyperthyroidism and ophthalmopathy.

Sequenced here: peripheral blood mononuclear cells (PBMCs), sampled at new diagnosis, from a patient treated with antithyroid drugs. All receptors come from a woman aged 30 to 39 with Graves disease. Each CDR3 is given with its conserved first and last residue. A D gene is named only where the DNA matches it firmly. A clone size is listed for some rows: how often the clone was seen (once, few, many), or a class if it is expanded.

J gene: TRBJ2-1
D gene: TRBD2
clone size: many
V gene: TRBV28
CDR3 DNA: TGTGCCAGCAGTAGCGGGAGGGCCGTATCCTACAATGAGCAGTTCTTC
CDR3 protein: CASSSGRAVSYNEQFF

J gene: TRBJ1-2
D gene: .
clone size: many
V gene: TRBV5-6
CDR3 DNA: TGTGCCAGCAGCTTGTCGTGGCCGACGGATGGCTACACCTTC
CDR3 protein: CASSLSWPTDGYTF

J gene: TRBJ2-1
D gene: .
clone size: .
V gene: TRBV10-3
CDR3 DNA: TGTGCCATCAGCGTAGGAGAGAACTCCTACAATGAGCAGTTCTTC
CDR3 protein: CAISVGENSYNEQFF

J gene: TRBJ2-1
D gene: TRBD2
clone size: many
V gene: TRBV7-2
CDR3 DNA: TGTGCCAGCAGCTCTACCAAGACTAGCGGCCCCGGCGGTGAGCAGTTCTTC
CDR3 protein: CASSSTKTSGPGGEQFF

J gene: TRBJ2-3
D gene: .
clone size: many
V gene: TRBV2
CDR3 DNA: TGTGCCAGCAGCGGAGAGTCCCGCCTTGGGCAGTATTTT
CDR3 protein: CASSGESRLGQYF

J gene: TRBJ2-7
D gene: .
clone size: many
V gene: TRBV20-1
CDR3 DNA: TGCAGTGCTAGAGCAGGGTTCGAGCAGTACTTC
CDR3 protein: CSARAGFEQYF

J gene: TRBJ1-5
D gene: .
clone size: many
V gene: TRBV28
CDR3 DNA: TGTGCCAGCAGCTACTCGGACGGGGTCAATCAGCCCCAGCATTTT
CDR3 protein: CASSYSDGVNQPQHF

J gene: TRBJ2-7
D gene: TRBD1
clone size: few
V gene: TRBV6-1
CDR3 DNA: TGTGCCGGCAGGGTAGGGACAGGGAGATACTACGAGCAGTACTTC
CDR3 protein: CAGRVGTGRYYEQYF

J gene: TRBJ2-1
D gene: .
clone size: many
V gene: TRBV5-1
CDR3 DNA: TGCGCCAGCAGCTTGGCTAGCTGGGATGAGCAGTTCTTC
CDR3 protein: CASSLASWDEQFF

J gene: TRBJ2-7
D gene: TRBD1
clone size: many
V gene: TRBV29-1
CDR3 DNA: TGCAGCGTTGTTCAGGGGGTCTACGAGCAGTACTTC
CDR3 protein: CSVVQGVYEQYF

J gene: TRBJ2-2
D gene: .
clone size: .
V gene: TRBV5-6
CDR3 DNA: TGTGCCAGCAGCTTGGAGACCCGAGGCGGGGAGCTGTTTTTT
CDR3 protein: CASSLETRGGELFF

J gene: TRBJ2-5
D gene: .
clone size: many
V gene: TRBV28
CDR3 DNA: TGTGCCAGCAGTCAAAGTGGGACATCAAGAGCGGAGACCCAGTACTTC
CDR3 protein: CASSQSGTSRAETQYF

J gene: TRBJ1-4
D gene: .
clone size: .
V gene: TRBV5-1
CDR3 DNA: TGCGCCAGCAGCTTCTCCGGACAGCAAAAACTGTTTTTT
CDR3 protein: CASSFSGQQKLFF

J gene: TRBJ2-5
D gene: TRBD1
clone size: many
V gene: TRBV6-2/TRBV6-3
CDR3 DNA: TGTGCCAGCAGTGAAGCCCTGACAGGGGTAGGGACCCAGTACTTC
CDR3 protein: CASSEALTGVGTQYF

J gene: TRBJ1-1
D gene: .
clone size: .
V gene: TRBV29-1
CDR3 DNA: TGCAGCGTCGTGCAGGTGGGAGCCGAAGCTTTCTTT
CDR3 protein: CSVVQVGAEAFF

J gene: TRBJ2-7
D gene: .
clone size: many
V gene: TRBV7-2
CDR3 DNA: TGTGCCAGCAGCTTGTACACTAACGAGCAGTACTTC
CDR3 protein: CASSLYTNEQYF

J gene: TRBJ2-7
D gene: TRBD2
clone size: many
V gene: TRBV7-3
CDR3 DNA: TGTGCCAGCAGCTTTATCCGGGAGGACGAGCAGTACTTC
CDR3 protein: CASSFIREDEQYF

J gene: TRBJ2-7
D gene: TRBD1
clone size: many
V gene: TRBV24-1
CDR3 DNA: TGTGCCACCAGTGAATCCGGACAGGGGGAATACGAGCAGTACTTC
CDR3 protein: CATSESGQGEYEQYF

J gene: TRBJ2-3
D gene: .
clone size: few
V gene: TRBV10-2
CDR3 DNA: TGCGCCAGCAGTGTAATCTCAGATACGCAGTATTTT
CDR3 protein: CASSVISDTQYF

J gene: TRBJ1-5
D gene: .
clone size: few
V gene: TRBV20-1
CDR3 DNA: TGCAGTGCCAGAGAACCGGGACCCGGCAATCAGCCCCAGCATTTT
CDR3 protein: CSAREPGPGNQPQHF

J gene: TRBJ2-1
D gene: .
clone size: few
V gene: TRBV19
CDR3 DNA: TGTGCCAGTAAAACCCGACAACGAAATGAGCAGTTCTTC
CDR3 protein: CASKTRQRNEQFF

J gene: TRBJ2-1
D gene: .
clone size: few
V gene: TRBV5-5
CDR3 DNA: TGTGCCAGCAGCGTCCCGACAGGCCACACCTATGAGCAGTTCTTC
CDR3 protein: CASSVPTGHTYEQFF

J gene: TRBJ2-1
D gene: .
clone size: few
V gene: TRBV7-9
CDR3 DNA: TGTGCCAGCAGCCAGACTACGCGAACCTACAATGAGCAGTTCTTC
CDR3 protein: CASSQTTRTYNEQFF

J gene: TRBJ2-5
D gene: TRBD1
clone size: .
V gene: TRBV4-1
CDR3 DNA: TGCGCCAGCAGCCTCGGACAGGGTCTGCCCCAAGAGACCCAGTACTTC
CDR3 protein: CASSLGQGLPQETQYF

J gene: TRBJ1-1
D gene: .
clone size: .
V gene: TRBV19
CDR3 DNA: TGTGCCAGTAGAGGACAGAGTATGAACACTGAAGCTTTCTTT
CDR3 protein: CASRGQSMNTEAFF

J gene: TRBJ2-7
D gene: TRBD2
clone size: .
V gene: TRBV18
CDR3 DNA: TGTGCCAGCTCACCAGTTTTGTCTAGCGGGAGGAATACCTACGAGCAGTACTTC
CDR3 protein: CASSPVLSSGRNTYEQYF

J gene: TRBJ1-3
D gene: .
clone size: many
V gene: TRBV7-2
CDR3 DNA: TGTGCCAGCAGCTTAGGGCCAGGGGGAAACACCATATATTTT
CDR3 protein: CASSLGPGGNTIYF

J gene: TRBJ2-1
D gene: .
clone size: many
V gene: TRBV12-3/TRBV12-4
CDR3 DNA: TGTGCCAGCAGGCGCCGCCGGGACCTCAACAATGAGCAGTTCTTC
CDR3 protein: CASRRRRDLNNEQFF

J gene: TRBJ1-2
D gene: TRBD1
clone size: .
V gene: TRBV20-1
CDR3 DNA: TGCAGTGCGGAACAGGGGGAACTTGGCTACACCTTC
CDR3 protein: CSAEQGELGYTF

J gene: TRBJ2-1
D gene: .
clone size: many
V gene: TRBV27
CDR3 DNA: TGTGCCAGCGGAATGGGACTTCGGGGAAATGAGCAGTTCTTC
CDR3 protein: CASGMGLRGNEQFF

J gene: TRBJ2-2
D gene: .
clone size: .
V gene: TRBV5-1
CDR3 DNA: TGCGCCAGCAGCCGAGCCGCTGGGGTATCCGGGGAGCTGTTTTTT
CDR3 protein: CASSRAAGVSGELFF

J gene: TRBJ2-7
D gene: .
clone size: once
V gene: TRBV5-1
CDR3 DNA: TGCGCCAGCAGCGGGGATAGCGCCGAGCAGTACTTC
CDR3 protein: CASSGDSAEQYF

J gene: TRBJ2-1
D gene: .
clone size: many
V gene: TRBV18
CDR3 DNA: TGTGCCAGCTCACCGACCAACAATGAGCAGTTCTTC
CDR3 protein: CASSPTNNEQFF

J gene: TRBJ2-5
D gene: TRBD1
clone size: many
V gene: TRBV6-1
CDR3 DNA: TGTGCCAGCAGTGAATTGGGACAGGGTCTGGAGACCCAGTACTTC
CDR3 protein: CASSELGQGLETQYF

J gene: TRBJ2-1
D gene: .
clone size: .
V gene: TRBV5-6
CDR3 DNA: TGTGCCAGCAGCACACTCCGGGGCACAAATGAGCAGTTCTTC
CDR3 protein: CASSTLRGTNEQFF

J gene: TRBJ2-1
D gene: TRBD2
clone size: few
V gene: TRBV6-1
CDR3 DNA: TGTGCCAGCAGTAGGGGCGGGAGAGGCTCCTACAATGAGCAGTTCTTC
CDR3 protein: CASSRGGRGSYNEQFF

J gene: TRBJ1-2
D gene: TRBD1
clone size: .
V gene: TRBV7-2
CDR3 DNA: TGTGCCAGCAGCTTAGGGCCGGGACAGGGAGTCTATGGCTACACCTTC
CDR3 protein: CASSLGPGQGVYGYTF

J gene: TRBJ1-4
D gene: .
clone size: many
V gene: TRBV28
CDR3 DNA: TGTGCCACCTTAGGTTGGATTCCGGGTGAAAAACTGTTTTTT
CDR3 protein: CATLGWIPGEKLFF

J gene: TRBJ1-2
D gene: .
clone size: many
V gene: TRBV2
CDR3 DNA: TGTGCCAGCAGTGATTGGGCGCACGGCTACACCTTC
CDR3 protein: CASSDWAHGYTF

J gene: TRBJ2-3
D gene: TRBD2
clone size: many
V gene: TRBV20-1
CDR3 DNA: TGCAGTGCTATTGTAGCGGGGGTGACAGATACGCAGTATTTT
CDR3 protein: CSAIVAGVTDTQYF

J gene: TRBJ2-4
D gene: .
clone size: .
V gene: TRBV11-2
CDR3 DNA: TGTGCCAGCAGCTTGGTCGCATACGGTGGGAACATTCAGTACTTC
CDR3 protein: CASSLVAYGGNIQYF

J gene: TRBJ2-7
D gene: TRBD2
clone size: .
V gene: TRBV20-1
CDR3 DNA: TGCAGTGCTAGAGGGGCGGGAGGGCCCCGCGAGCAGTACTTC
CDR3 protein: CSARGAGGPREQYF

J gene: TRBJ2-7
D gene: .
clone size: .
V gene: TRBV20-1
CDR3 DNA: TGCAGTGCTGAGTGGGTGGCCGAGCAGTACTTC
CDR3 protein: CSAEWVAEQYF

J gene: TRBJ2-7
D gene: .
clone size: many
V gene: TRBV28
CDR3 DNA: TGTGCCAGCAGTTTAAAATCGCACGACTCCTACGAGCAGTACTTC
CDR3 protein: CASSLKSHDSYEQYF

J gene: TRBJ2-7
D gene: .
clone size: many
V gene: TRBV18
CDR3 DNA: TGTGCCAGCTCACCATTATCTGGGGAAGTTTCCTACGAGCAGTACTTC
CDR3 protein: CASSPLSGEVSYEQYF

J gene: TRBJ2-3
D gene: TRBD2
clone size: few
V gene: TRBV20-1
CDR3 DNA: TGCAGTGCTCCTTCCCCGTGGACTAGCGGGAGAGCAGATACGCAGTATTTT
CDR3 protein: CSAPSPWTSGRADTQYF

J gene: TRBJ1-2
D gene: .
clone size: .
V gene: TRBV7-9
CDR3 DNA: TGTGCCAGCAGCTTAGAAATTTTTTATGGCTACACCTTC
CDR3 protein: CASSLEIFYGYTF

J gene: TRBJ2-3
D gene: .
clone size: once
V gene: TRBV20-1
CDR3 DNA: TGCAGTGCCCTGACTAGGCCAGATACGCAGTATTTT
CDR3 protein: CSALTRPDTQYF

J gene: TRBJ2-2
D gene: TRBD1
clone size: .
V gene: TRBV7-6
CDR3 DNA: TGTGCCAGCAGTCAGGGGGCCTTTAACACCGGGGAGCTGTTTTTT
CDR3 protein: CASSQGAFNTGELFF

J gene: TRBJ1-2
D gene: TRBD1
clone size: many
V gene: TRBV28
CDR3 DNA: TGTGCCAGCAGTATCCAGACAGGGACTAACTATGGCTACACCTTC
CDR3 protein: CASSIQTGTNYGYTF

J gene: TRBJ2-5
D gene: .
clone size: .
V gene: TRBV11-2
CDR3 DNA: TGTGCCAGCAGCTTCACAGACTTCCAAGAGACCCAGTACTTC
CDR3 protein: CASSFTDFQETQYF

J gene: TRBJ2-2
D gene: TRBD2
clone size: few
V gene: TRBV6-5
CDR3 DNA: TGTGCCAGCAGTTACCTTGGTAGCGGGAGTCTAAACACCGGGGAGCTGTTTTTT
CDR3 protein: CASSYLGSGSLNTGELFF

J gene: TRBJ1-5
D gene: .
clone size: many
V gene: TRBV12-3/TRBV12-4
CDR3 DNA: TGTGCCAGCAGTACGCAGGGGAATCAGCCCCAGCATTTT
CDR3 protein: CASSTQGNQPQHF